These 16 T cell receptor beta chains originate from one sample sequenced in a study of T cells in Graves' hyperthyroidism and ophthalmopathy. Amplified regions were TCR beta CDR3 sequences from RNA transcripts. In the first-round RT-PCR of the TCR CDR3, the HTBI primer set was used. TCRdb passed the multiplex PCR reads through MiXCR, listing each CDR3 protein once. The sample gives just over 550,000 distinct CDR3 sequences, roughly 46% of which show up once; nearly 8.5% is in the top ten. Sequenced: peripheral blood or thyroid tissue (not recorded which). These receptors were obtained from a woman aged 18-29 years with Graves' hyperthyroidism.

The chain is built from TRBV9 and TRBJ2-7, with 7 bases fitting TRBD2. The CDR3 is made up of 15 amino acids. V shed 2 bases, J shed 3 bases, and the junction held 8 bases outside the gene matches. The germline V gene has CDR1 SGDLS and CDR2 YYNGEE. CDR3: CASSVYGGGDYEQYF. The CDR3 coding sequence is TGTGCCAGCAGCGTTTACGGGGGAGGGGACTACGAGCAGTACTTC.

The chain is built from TRBV7-2 and TRBJ2-7; 11 nucleotides line up with TRBD2. V trimming: 7 bases; J trimming: 4 bases; junction bases outside the gene matches: 12. Germline CDR1 and CDR2: SGHTA and FQGNSA. The CDR3 covers 16 residues. Here the CDR3 reads CASNVLAGVGLYEQYF. The CDR3 DNA is TGTGCCAGCAATGTACTAGCGGGAGTAGGATTGTACGAGCAGTACTTC.

This clonotype occurred once. The chain carries TRBV7-6 and TRBJ2-6, with 7 bases matching TRBD2. The trim removed 5 bases at V and 11 bases at J, leaving 9 bases unmatched. The CDR3 length is 14 residues. Germline V gene sequence: CDR1 SGHVS, CDR2 FNYEAQ. Written as DNA, the CDR3 is TGTGCCAGCAGCATGGGGGGGGGAGCTGACGTCCTGACTTTC. Translation gives CASSMGGGADVLTF.

This clonotype was picked up a small number of times. One end of the junction varies from germline; a read error may be responsible. The chain combines TRBV7-9 with TRBJ2-7; TRBD2 matches 9 bases. The CDR3 sequence is 17 residues long. Germline V gene data show CDR1 as SEHNR and CDR2 as FQNEAQ (reference sequence). This CDR3 is CASSQDSREGTIYEQYF. CDR3 nucleotide sequence: TGCGCCAGCAGCCAAGATTCGCGGGAGGGCACTATCTACGAGCAGTACTTC.

The chain couples TRBV7-9 to TRBJ1-6; D call uncertain. V was clipped by 3 bases and J by 4 bases, with 4 bases between them. The CDR3 runs 13 residues. The germline gives CDR1 SEHNR, CDR2 FQNEAQ (reference sequence). CDR3 nucleotide sequence: TGTGCCAGCAGCTTTAGGTATAATTCACCCCTCCACTTT. Translated, it gives CASSFRYNSPLHF.

This clonotype was seen a few times. The junction shows a germline mismatch at one end, possibly a read error. The chain combines TRBV24-1 with TRBJ1-2; perhaps TRBD1 as D (6 bases). The CDR3 consists of 14 residues. Looked up from germline, CDR1 is KGHDR and CDR2 is SFDVKD. CDR3 nucleotides: TGTGCCAGCAGTACAGGGTTCGGGAACTATGGCTACACCTTC. It yields the protein CASSTGFGNYGYTF.

The CDR3 loop is CASSGWTGRSYEQYF. DNA for the CDR3: TGTGCCAGCAGCGGATGGACAGGGCGATCCTACGAGCAGTACTTC. The gene calls are TRBV7-9 and TRBJ2-7; 8 nucleotides align to TRBD1. V lost 5 bases to trimming and J lost 1 base; unmatched junction nucleotides: 7. The CDR3 is made up of 15 amino acids. The germline V gene has CDR1 SEHNR and CDR2 FQNEAQ (reference sequence).

A remark on this clonotype: Since the CDR3 does not end with the conserved phenylalanine or tryptophan, this likely comes from a read error. It is unclear where the CDR3 begins or ends on the DNA, so no DNA is shown, and the CDR3 is as TCRdb lists it. The genes are TRBV7-8 and TRBJ1-3. Germline CDR1 is SGHVS and CDR2 is FQNEAQ. The CDR3 extends over 9 residues, inclusive of both ends. The CDR3 protein is CASSSAPPT.

This clonotype showed up many times. The V call is TRBV2, the J call TRBJ1-1; the match to TRBD1 covers 7 bases. V gave up 8 bases and J gave up 6 bases; unmatched junction bases: 9. The germline CDR1 and CDR2 sequences are SNHLY and FYNNEI. The CDR3 is made up of 13 amino acids. The DNA of the CDR3 is TGTGCCAGCTTAGACAGGGTGAGCCCTGAAGCTTTCTTT. This translates into CASLDRVSPEAFF.

A remark on this clonotype: A single base separates this from a much larger clone, so it may be a read error. The chain is built from TRBV25-1 and TRBJ1-1, with D unclear. Per germline, CDR1 MGHDK and CDR2 SYGVNS. The CDR3 sequence is 14 residues long. The CDR3 loop reads CASSLNTMSTEAFF. CDR3 coding DNA: TGCGCCAGCAGCTTGAATACGATGAGCACTGAAGCTTTCTTT.

The chain has TRBV7-2 and TRBJ1-5; a possible D gene is TRBD1 (5 bases). Trimming pared 3 bases from V and 1 base from J, leaving 7 bases between. The CDR3 covers 14 residues. CDR1 SGHTA and CDR2 FQGNSA come from the germline V gene. The CDR3 here is CASSFRGSNQPQHF. The CDR3 nucleotides read TGTGCCAGCAGCTTTCGGGGCAGCAATCAGCCCCAGCATTTT.

This clonotype was detected many times. This rearrangement joins TRBV2 to TRBJ1-4, with D unclear. This CDR3 has 14 amino acids. CDR1 and CDR2 (germline): SNHLY, FYNNEI. The germline V and J ends were trimmed by 6 bases and 14 bases, with 22 bases remaining between them. This chain's CDR3 is CASSEDPRELALFF. In nucleotides, the CDR3 is TGTGCCAGCAGCGAGGACCCACGGGAGTTAGCCCTGTTTTTT.

This clonotype was seen many times. At one boundary the junction diverges from the germline segment, which might be a read error. The V gene is TRBV10-3, the J gene TRBJ2-7; TRBD1 matches at 9 bases. The CDR3 consists of 14 residues. Germline V gene sequence: CDR1 ENHRY, CDR2 SYGVKD. CDR3 region: CASSEVGTGYEQYF. The CDR3 DNA reads as TGTGCCAGCAGTGAAGTTGGGACAGGGTACGAGCAGTACTTC.

The CDR3: CASSVSSSGRARESETQYF. The CDR3 DNA follows: TGTGCCAGCAGTGTGTCGTCTAGCGGGAGGGCCAGGGAATCGGAGACCCAGTACTTC. The V and J genes are TRBV2 and TRBJ2-5; 12 bases line up with TRBD2. The CDR3 sequence is 19 residues long. The ends lost 4 bases at V and 5 bases at J; junction bases unmatched: 17. Germline CDR1 is SNHLY and CDR2 is FYNNEI.

The genes are TRBV29-1 and TRBJ1-2; D call uncertain. CDR3 length equals 12 residues. Trimming stripped 6 bases from V and 8 bases from J, with 16 bases between. Germline lookup yields CDR1 SQVTM and CDR2 ANQGSEA. CDR3 in DNA: TGCAGCGTGGACCGGTCCGGAGGGGGCTACACCTTC. Protein: CSVDRSGGGYTF.

For this clonotype: The junction departs from the called germline gene at one end, perhaps through a read error. The chain combines TRBV2 with TRBJ2-5; 7 bases are shared with TRBD2. The CDR3 runs to 14 residues. In germline, CDR1 is SNHLY, CDR2 FYNNEI. DNA for the CDR3: TGTGTCAGCAAGCCTGGGGCGGGAGCTGAGACCCAGTACTTC. It is translated as CVSKPGAGAETQYF.